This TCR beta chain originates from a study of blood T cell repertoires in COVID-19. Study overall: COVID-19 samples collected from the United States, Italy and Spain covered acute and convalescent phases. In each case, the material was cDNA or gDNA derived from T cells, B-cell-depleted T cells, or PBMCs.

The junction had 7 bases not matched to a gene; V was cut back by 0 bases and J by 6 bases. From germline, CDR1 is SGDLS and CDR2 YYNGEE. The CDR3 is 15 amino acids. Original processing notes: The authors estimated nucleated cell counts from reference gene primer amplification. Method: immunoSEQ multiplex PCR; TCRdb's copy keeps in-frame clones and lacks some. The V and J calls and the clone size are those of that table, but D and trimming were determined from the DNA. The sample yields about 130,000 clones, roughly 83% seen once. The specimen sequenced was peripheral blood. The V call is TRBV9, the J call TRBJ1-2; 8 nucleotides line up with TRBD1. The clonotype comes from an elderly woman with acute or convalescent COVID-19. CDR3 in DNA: TGTGCCAGCAGCGTAGGCTCCAGGGGGCAGGATGGCTACACCTTC. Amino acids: CASSVGSRGQDGYTF.